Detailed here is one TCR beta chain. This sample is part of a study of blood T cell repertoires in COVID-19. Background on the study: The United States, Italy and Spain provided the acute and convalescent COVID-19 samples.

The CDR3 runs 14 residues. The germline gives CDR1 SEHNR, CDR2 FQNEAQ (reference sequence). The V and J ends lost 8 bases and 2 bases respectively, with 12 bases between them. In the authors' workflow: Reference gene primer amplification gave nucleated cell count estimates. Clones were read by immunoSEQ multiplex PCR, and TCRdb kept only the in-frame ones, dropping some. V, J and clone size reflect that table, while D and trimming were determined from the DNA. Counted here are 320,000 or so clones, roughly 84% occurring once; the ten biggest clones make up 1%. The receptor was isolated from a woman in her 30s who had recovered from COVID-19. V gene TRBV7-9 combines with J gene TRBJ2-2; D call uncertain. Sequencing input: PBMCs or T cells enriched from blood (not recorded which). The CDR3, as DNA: TGTGCCAGCGGGCAGCAGCCCAACACCGGGGAGCTGTTTTTT. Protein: CASGQQPNTGELFF.